This T cell receptor beta chain was sequenced in a study of regulatory T cells after allogeneic stem cell transplantation listed by TCRdb under 2018. Study-wide context: Patients were divided into groups based on whether acute graft-versus-host disease developed within 100 days of stem cell transplantation. Conventional CD4+ T cells defined as CD4+CD25+/-CD127+ were also sorted and TCR-sequenced for comparison in the study. The regulatory T-cell TCR repertoire after allogeneic stem cell transplantation was compared between patients with and without acute graft-versus-host disease. CD4+CD25+CD127- regulatory T cells were obtained from patient PBMCs by means of fluorescence-activated cell sorting.

Sequencing was carried out with an Illumina MiSeq. After the RNA was reverse transcribed with the SMARTer RACE cDNA Amplification kit, the TCR beta CDR3 region was amplified. RNA from sorted cells was extracted with the RNeasy Mini Kit. Illumina paired-end sequencing was applied to the TCR beta amplicons. In the original analysis: MiXCR, VDJtools and the tcR R package were the tools used to analyze the TCR repertoire. The inverse Simpson index was used to measure diversity, and clones were grouped as rare, small, medium or expanded based on each clone's proportion of the repertoire. The public reads were quality trimmed at Q25 with fastp and then assembled into clones with MiXCR by TCRdb, keeping productive beta chains. Each CDR3 protein appears once, grouped with its most common genes and DNA. TCRdb assigned the V and J calls; the authors' analysis was not used. Counted in this sample were 4,500 or so distinct CDR3 sequences; roughly 96% of them appeared once. Clones ranked in the top ten supply roughly 37% of the sample.

On the study overall, not on this receptor specifically: No significant difference in conventional CD4+ T-cell repertoire diversity was found between patients with and without graft-versus-host disease. Top 10 regulatory T-cell clones occupied a significantly larger repertoire share in non-GvHD patients, suggesting expansion of presumably allo-specific protective clones. Patients without graft-versus-host disease showed a less diverse, more focused regulatory T-cell TCR repertoire than patients with the disease. Because the patient sample size was small, the findings needed to be validated in a larger cohort. No regulatory T-cell clones were found in all patients, and the number of sorted cells showed no significant correlation with the inverse Simpson index.

Spanning cysteine to phenylalanine, the CDR3 consists of 15 amino acids. Only the CDR3 DNA is retained, 45 bases long and in frame from the first base. Based on the germline V gene (reference sequence), the CDR1 and CDR2 sequences are DFQATT and SNEGSKA. The sample's time point label, in plain terms: 30 days after allogeneic hematopoietic stem cell transplantation. At 30 days after allogeneic hematopoietic stem cell transplantation, peripheral blood mononuclear cells were collected from the patients. This clonotype was seen once. The antigen it binds to is not known. Mismatch with germline at one junction end may stem from a read error.

The clonotype originates from a human patient who had an allogeneic stem cell transplant, so the T cells may come from the graft donor. The chain is encoded by TRBV20-1 joined to TRBJ2-3, with the D gene call left open. The starting material was sorted CD4+ T cells from blood (whether regulatory or conventional is not recorded), obtained 30 days after allogeneic stem cell transplant. The bases are TGCAGTGCCAGCGATCCCTCGGGCGATGGAGATGCGCAGTACTTT. It codes for CSASDPSGDGDAQYF.